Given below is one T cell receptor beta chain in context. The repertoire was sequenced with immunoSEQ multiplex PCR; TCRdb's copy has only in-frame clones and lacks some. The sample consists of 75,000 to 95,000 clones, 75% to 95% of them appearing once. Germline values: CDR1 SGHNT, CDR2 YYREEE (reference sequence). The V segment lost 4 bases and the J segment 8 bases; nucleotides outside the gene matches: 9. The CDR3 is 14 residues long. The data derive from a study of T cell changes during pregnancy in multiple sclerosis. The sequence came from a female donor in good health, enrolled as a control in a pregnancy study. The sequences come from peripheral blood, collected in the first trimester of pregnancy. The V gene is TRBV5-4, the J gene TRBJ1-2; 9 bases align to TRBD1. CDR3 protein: CASSQTGGAGGYTF. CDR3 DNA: TGTGCCAGCAGCCAGACAGGGGGGGCGGGAGGCTACACCTTC.